The 15 T cell receptor beta chains below come from one sample, sequenced in a study of T cell responses to AZD1222 COVID-19 vaccine. Assay used: immunoSEQ multiplex PCR; TCRdb lists only in-frame clones, some missing. The profile shows some 110,000 clones, approximately 89% of them singletons. Here the sequenced sample was peripheral blood, taken 28 days after the second AZD1222 dose. Receptors originate from an adult who received the AZD1222 COVID-19 vaccine.

This clone has only one observation. The genes are TRBV30 and TRBJ1-2; D may be TRBD1 (5 bases). Germline-derived CDR1 and CDR2 are GTSNPN and SVGIG (reference sequence). The CDR3 has 11 amino acids. Trimming stripped 2 bases from V and 8 bases from J, with 9 bases between. The CDR3: CAWSRQGGYTF. The CDR3, as DNA: TGTGCCTGGAGTCGGCAGGGAGGCTACACCTTC.

V usage is TRBV5-1 and J usage is TRBJ1-1; D gene uncertain. CDR1 and CDR2 from the germline V gene are SGHRS and YFSETQ. The V end was cut by 0 bases, the J end by 5 bases, with 14 bases between. The CDR3 has 15 residues. This chain's CDR3 is CASSLEAAGGTEAFF. CDR3 nucleotides: TGCGCCAGCAGCTTGGAGGCAGCGGGAGGGACTGAAGCTTTCTTT.

The CDR3 spells CASSQDPLGSGYTF. The CDR3 DNA sequence: TGCGCCAGCAGCCAAGATCCCCTCGGGAGCGGCTACACCTTC. This chain connects TRBV4-1 to TRBJ1-2; D is unresolved. CDR1 is MGHRA, CDR2 YSYEKL, per germline. There are 14 residues in the CDR3. V was cut by 0 bases and J by 8 bases, with 13 bases left in between.

This clone has only one observation. The chain has TRBV6-2 or TRBV6-3 and TRBJ1-4; 9 bases are a match to TRBD1. The CDR3 runs 18 residues. Looked up from germline, CDR1 is MNHEY and CDR2 is SVGEGT. With V trimmed by 2 bases and J by 5 bases, 12 bases remained unmatched. CDR3 amino acids: CASSYPRTGDQKNEKLFF. The CDR3 bases are TGTGCCAGCAGTTACCCCCGGACAGGGGATCAAAAAAATGAAAAACTGTTTTTT.

The CDR3 coding sequence is TGCGCCAGGAGGGAGGCACACACAGATACGCAGTATTTT. Protein product: CARREAHTDTQYF. This chain joins TRBV10-1 and TRBJ2-3; possible D gene TRBD2, 6 bases. This CDR3 region has 13 residues. Germline V lookup: CDR1 WNHNN, CDR2 SYGVQD (reference sequence). V gave up 9 bases and J gave up 2 bases, with 12 bases separating them.

The chain combines TRBV27 with TRBJ1-2, with 7 nucleotides matching TRBD1. V lost 6 bases to trimming and J lost 2 bases; unmatched junction nucleotides: 6. The germline CDR1 and CDR2 sequences are MNHEY and SMNVEV (reference sequence). The CDR3 length is 14 residues. CDR3: CASSRRDRNYGYTF. In DNA, the CDR3 is TGTGCCAGCAGCCGCCGGGACAGAAACTATGGCTACACCTTC.

The chain has TRBV7-6 and TRBJ2-1; 11 nucleotides line up with TRBD2. CDR1 and CDR2 (germline): SGHVS, FNYEAQ. There are 16 residues in the CDR3. V lost 2 bases, J lost 8 bases, and 8 bases stayed unmatched. The CDR3 bases are TGTGCCAGCAGCTTACAGCCCGGGACTAGCGGTCATGAGCAGTTCTTC. Translation: CASSLQPGTSGHEQFF.

The rearrangement links TRBV6-5 to TRBJ1-5; 7 bases match TRBD1. The CDR3 extends over 14 amino acids. V lost 6 bases and J lost 2; bases outside the gene matches: 4. Germline CDR1 and CDR2: MNHEY and SVGAGI. The CDR3 coding sequence is TGTGCCAGCAGACAGGGGATGGGCAATCAGCCCCAGCATTTT. Its protein product is CASRQGMGNQPQHF.

V usage is TRBV5-8 and J usage is TRBJ2-1, with D possibly being TRBD1 (5 bases). The CDR3 contains 14 residues. Germline CDR1 reads SGHTS; CDR2 reads YDEGEE. The V gene lost 0 bases and the J gene lost 7 bases, with 11 bases spanning the gap. CDR3 loop: CASSLVSRENEQFF. In DNA, the CDR3 is TGTGCCAGCAGCTTGGTGAGCAGGGAAAATGAGCAGTTCTTC.

For this clone: The junction departs from the called germline gene at one end, perhaps through a read error. The V gene is TRBV5-4, the J gene TRBJ2-7; D could derive from TRBD1 or TRBD2 (5 bases each). The germline V gene has CDR1 SGHNT and CDR2 YYREEE (reference sequence). CDR3 length: 14 residues. The CDR3 nucleotides read TGTGCCACCAGCTTGGGGGACCCCTCCTACGAGCAGTACTTC. It specifies CATSLGDPSYEQYF.

The chain joins TRBV5-1 to TRBJ2-1, with 9 nucleotides matching TRBD2. The CDR3 is 17 amino acids. With V trimmed by 1 base and J by 5 bases, 10 bases remained unmatched. In germline, CDR1 is SGHRS, CDR2 YFSETQ. This chain's CDR3 is CASSLPLVAGVDNEQFF. The CDR3 nucleotides are TGCGCCAGCAGCTTGCCCCTAGTAGCGGGGGTAGACAATGAGCAGTTCTTC. The full variable domain, in which reference TRBV5-1 and TRBJ2-1 provide the parts outside the CDR3, is KAGVTQTPRYLIKTRGQQVTLSCSPISGHRSVSWYQQTPGQGLQFLFEYFSETQRNKGNFPGRFSGRQFSNSRSEMNVSTLELGDSALYLCASSLPLVAGVDNEQFFGPGTRLTVL.

The chain links TRBV7-3 to TRBJ2-3; 8 bases align to TRBD2. Germline V CDR1 and CDR2: SGHTA, FQGTGA. This CDR3 contains 15 residues. J was trimmed by 6 bases and V by 4 bases; bases with no gene match: 9. CDR3 nucleotides: TGTGCCAGCAGCTCGTCCGGGACTAGGGGTGATACGCAGTATTTT. The encoded protein is CASSSSGTRGDTQYF.

This clone was detected only once. This rearrangement joins TRBV7-9 to TRBJ2-5, with 11 bases fitting TRBD1. V gave up 6 bases and J gave up 4 bases; unmatched junction bases: 7. The CDR3 is made up of 15 amino acids. Germline V CDR1 and CDR2: SEHNR, FQNEAQ (reference sequence). This chain's CDR3 is CASRPTGTGGETQYF. In nucleotides, the CDR3 is TGTGCCAGCAGGCCAACCGGGACAGGGGGAGAGACCCAGTACTTC.

The rearrangement joins TRBV9 to TRBJ2-4, with D possibly TRBD2 on 5 matching bases. Germline V gene data show CDR1 as SGDLS and CDR2 as YYNGEE. V was shortened by 0 bases and J by 8 bases, with 18 bases between the two germline ends. This CDR3 is built from 16 residues. The CDR3 sequence: CASSVAPGLLGDIQYF. CDR3 coding DNA: TGTGCCAGCAGCGTAGCCCCCGGACTCCTGGGTGACATTCAGTACTTC. Based on the CDR3 plus reference TRBV9 and TRBJ2-4, the full variable domain is DSGVTQTPKHLITATGQRVTLRCSPRSGDLSVYWYQQSLDQGLQFLIQYYNGEERAKGNILERFSAQQFPDLHSELNLSSLELGDSALYFCASSVAPGLLGDIQYFGAGTRLSVL.

This clone was recorded only once. The chain links TRBV15 to TRBJ2-2; perhaps TRBD2 as D (5 bases). The germline V and J ends were trimmed by 10 bases and 5 bases, with 17 bases remaining between them. The length of the CDR3 is 14 residues. Germline lookup yields CDR1 LNHNV and CDR2 YYDKDF (reference sequence). The CDR3 is CAIRRGVETGELFF. CDR3 nucleotide sequence: TGTGCCATACGTCGGGGAGTAGAAACCGGGGAGCTGTTTTTT.